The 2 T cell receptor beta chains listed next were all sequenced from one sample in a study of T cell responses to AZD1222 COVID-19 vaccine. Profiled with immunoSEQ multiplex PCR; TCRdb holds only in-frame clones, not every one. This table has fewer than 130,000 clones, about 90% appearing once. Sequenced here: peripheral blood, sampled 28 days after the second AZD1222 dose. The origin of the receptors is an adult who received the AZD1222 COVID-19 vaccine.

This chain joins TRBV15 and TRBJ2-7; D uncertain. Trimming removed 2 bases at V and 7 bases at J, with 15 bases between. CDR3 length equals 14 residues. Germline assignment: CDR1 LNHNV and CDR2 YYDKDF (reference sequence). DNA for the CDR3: TGTGCCACCAGCAGAACTGGACCGTCGGAGGAGCAGTACTTC. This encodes CATSRTGPSEEQYF.

CDR3 in amino acids: CASAMNTEAFF. In nucleotides, the CDR3 is TGTGCTAGTGCGATGAACACTGAAGCTTTCTTT. The V call is TRBV12-5, the J call TRBJ1-1, with unresolved D. V was shortened by 7 bases and J by 0 bases, with 3 bases between the two germline ends. CDR1 is LGHNT and CDR2 is FRNRAP in the germline V gene. The CDR3 covers 11 residues. The entire variable domain, with the rest obtained from reference TRBV12-5 and TRBJ1-1, is as follows: DARVTQTPRHKVTEMGQEVTMRCQPILGHNTVFWYRQTMMQGLELLAYFRNRAPLDDSGMPKDRFSAEMPDATLATLKIQPSEPRDSAVYFCASAMNTEAFFGQGTRLTVV.